A single sample gave rise to the 3 T cell receptor beta chains below, sequenced in a study of blood T cell repertoires in COVID-19. The repertoire was sequenced with immunoSEQ multiplex PCR; TCRdb's copy has only in-frame clones and lacks some. This sample carries 150,000 to 180,000 clones, around 85% of them seen once, and the ten largest clones take roughly 0.62%. The sequencing input was peripheral blood. The receptor set was obtained from a man in his sixties with COVID-19, enrolled during active disease.

This chain uses TRBV2 with TRBJ1-4; unclear D gene. This CDR3 comprises 13 residues. Germline V gives CDR1 SNHLY, CDR2 FYNNEI. V was pared by 6 bases and J by 5 bases, with 10 bases between. The CDR3 region has the DNA TGTGCCAGCAGCACGTACAAGAATGAAAAACTGTTTTTT. Translation gives CASSTYKNEKLFF.

The chain joins TRBV20-1 to TRBJ2-7; no clear D. CDR3 length: 11 amino acids. V was shortened by 0 bases and J by 7 bases, with 7 bases between the two germline ends. CDR1 DFQATT and CDR2 SNEGSKA come from the germline V gene (reference sequence). CDR3 amino acids: CSARDTREQYF. The CDR3, as DNA: TGCAGTGCTAGAGATACCCGGGAGCAGTACTTC.

V and J are TRBV25-1 and TRBJ2-7; TRBD1 aligns across 8 bases. There are 15 residues in the CDR3. Germline CDR1 is MGHDK and CDR2 is SYGVNS. V lost 5 bases, J lost 4 bases, and 10 bases stayed unmatched. CDR3 sequence: CASSPSNRGKYEQYF. In DNA, the CDR3 is TGTGCCAGCAGTCCATCAAACAGGGGGAAATACGAGCAGTACTTC.